These 15 T cell receptor beta chains originate from one sample sequenced in a study of beta chain features in type 1 diabetes. The authors reverse transcribed all of the isolated RNA, so sequencing captured expressed TCRB transcripts. Clones were read by immunoSEQ multiplex PCR, and TCRdb kept only the in-frame ones, dropping some. Of about 450,000 clones in the sample, over 10% were seen once. Sequencing used naive CD4+ T cells from blood. The receptors were sampled from a woman between 18 and 30 years old in good health.

This clone was counted a single time. This sequence joins TRBV6-1 and TRBJ1-6; D gene uncertain. The V gene lost 4 bases and the J gene lost 7 bases, with 8 bases spanning the gap. CDR3 size: 13 residues. Germline-derived CDR1 and CDR2 are MNHNS and SASEGT. As DNA, the CDR3 is TGTGCCAGCAGTGTGGGGTACAATTCACCCCTCCACTTT. It encodes CASSVGYNSPLHF.

This rearrangement joins TRBV18 to TRBJ1-5; D gene unclear. This CDR3 comprises 14 residues. V gave up 5 bases and J gave up 1 base, with 9 bases separating them. Germline V gene lookup returns CDR1 KGHSH and CDR2 LQKENI. CDR3 in amino acids: CASSVTRSNQPQHF. In DNA, the CDR3 is TGTGCCAGCTCAGTGACCAGGAGCAATCAGCCCCAGCATTTT.

This clone was counted a few times. This sample includes further DNA sequences coding for the same CDR3. This rearrangement joins TRBV7-2 to TRBJ2-3, with D uncertain. The length of the CDR3 is 12 residues. V dropped 5 bases and J dropped 1 base, with 4 bases sitting between them. Germline V gene data show CDR1 as SGHTA and CDR2 as FQGNSA. CDR3 loop: CASSQGTDTQYF. CDR3 in DNA: TGTGCCAGCAGCCAAGGCACAGATACGCAGTATTTT.

The rearrangement uses TRBV7-2 and TRBJ2-3; 8 positions match TRBD2. CDR1 and CDR2 from the germline V gene are SGHTA and FQGNSA. This CDR3 comprises 16 residues. The trim removed 5 bases at V and 0 bases at J, leaving 7 bases unmatched. The CDR3, as DNA: TGTGCCAGCAGCATCAAAGCGGGGGAAAGCACAGATACGCAGTATTTT. Translation: CASSIKAGESTDTQYF.

The chain links TRBV7-2 to TRBJ2-7, with D hard to call. This CDR3 spans 14 amino acids. CDR1 SGHTA and CDR2 FQGNSA come from the germline V gene. V lost 5 bases and J 3 bases, leaving 14 bases between the germline ends. CDR3 in amino acids: CASSLDQWGYEQYV. The CDR3 nucleotides are TGTGCCAGCAGCCTAGATCAGTGGGGCTACGAGCAGTACGTC.

This clone appeared a few times. The CDR3 sequence: CASSLESRVAFF. The CDR3 bases are TGTGCCAGCAGCTTAGAGTCCAGGGTAGCTTTCTTT. J is TRBJ1-1 and V is TRBV7-9, with a possible D match to TRBD1 (5 bases). V gave up 1 base and J gave up 10 bases, with 10 bases separating them. The CDR3 contains 12 residues. CDR1 and CDR2 from the germline V gene are SEHNR and FQNEAQ (reference sequence).

This clone was detected only a few times. The sample has other DNA sequences that encode this CDR3 too. The chain links TRBV10-3 to TRBJ1-5; the D gene is possibly TRBD1 (5 bases). The CDR3 consists of 13 residues. CDR1 and CDR2 from the germline V gene are ENHRY and SYGVKD. The ends were cut back, 4 bases at V and 3 bases at J, with 7 bases in the middle. The CDR3 protein is CAISVGLNQPQHF. The CDR3 DNA reads TGTGCCATCAGTGTGGGGCTCAATCAGCCCCAGCATTTT.

This rearrangement joins TRBV7-2 to TRBJ2-7; D call uncertain. The germline CDR1 and CDR2 sequences are SGHTA and FQGNSA. Between the trimmed V and J ends, which lost 1 base and 3 bases, there was a span of 4 bases. The length of the CDR3 is 12 residues. CDR3 in amino acids: CASSLGVYEQYF. The CDR3 DNA reads TGTGCCAGCAGCTTAGGGGTCTACGAGCAGTACTTC.

The chain recombines TRBV27 with TRBJ1-4, with D perhaps matching TRBD1 (5 bases). CDR1 is MNHEY and CDR2 is SMNVEV in the germline V gene (reference sequence). The CDR3 has 15 residues. V lost 2 bases to trimming and J lost 6 bases, with 13 bases between them. The CDR3 loop reads CASSLTDSGHEKLFF. The CDR3, as DNA: TGTGCCAGCAGTTTAACCGACAGTGGGCATGAAAAACTGTTTTTT.

This clone has only a few counts. The V gene is TRBV2, the J gene TRBJ2-4; D call uncertain. CDR1 is SNHLY, CDR2 FYNNEI, per germline. V was cut by 3 bases and J by 0 bases, with 9 bases left in between. The CDR3 extends over 15 amino acids. CDR3 amino acids: CASSDDRLAKNIQYF. For the CDR3, the DNA is TGTGCCAGCAGTGATGATAGACTAGCCAAAAACATTCAGTACTTC. The full variable domain, its missing parts supplied by reference TRBV2 and TRBJ2-4, is EPEVTQTPSHQVTQMGQEVILRCVPISNHLYFYWYRQILGQKVEFLVSFYNNEISEKSEIFDDQFSVERPDGSNFTLKIRSTKLEDSAMYFCASSDDRLAKNIQYFGAGTRLSVL.

This clone was detected a few times. The chain is built from TRBV7-2 and TRBJ2-1; 7 bases match TRBD2. This CDR3 spans 14 amino acids. J gave up 6 bases and V 1 base, and 3 bases lay outside the gene matches. CDR1 and CDR2 from the germline V gene are SGHTA and FQGNSA. CDR3 bases: TGTGCCAGCAGCTTAGGGACTAGTATCAATGAGCAGTTCTTC. This sequence encodes CASSLGTSINEQFF.

The chain is built from TRBV7-2 and TRBJ2-3; 8 bases agree with TRBD2. CDR1 is SGHTA, CDR2 FQGNSA, per germline. V shed 2 bases and J 5 bases; nucleotides not matched to a gene: 3. The CDR3 is made up of 14 amino acids. CDR3 region: CASSLSAGGDTQYF. The CDR3 DNA reads TGTGCCAGCAGCTTATCGGCGGGGGGAGATACGCAGTATTTT.

The chain combines TRBV6-5 with TRBJ2-1; D is ambiguous. Trimming removed 4 bases at V and 4 bases at J, with 8 bases between. CDR3 size: 13 residues. Looked up from germline, CDR1 is MNHEY and CDR2 is SVGAGI. Here the CDR3 reads CASSFHKYNEQFF. CDR3 nucleotides: TGTGCCAGCAGTTTCCACAAGTACAATGAGCAGTTCTTC.

The chain carries TRBV7-9 and TRBJ1-5, with D perhaps TRBD1 (6 bases). V was trimmed by 1 base and J by 5 bases, leaving 9 bases between them. The CDR3 is 14 residues long. From germline, CDR1 is SEHNR and CDR2 FQNEAQ (reference sequence). Here the CDR3 DNA reads TGTGCCAGCAGCTTAGGGGACATTGATCAGCCCCAGCATTTT. This translates into CASSLGDIDQPQHF.

The rearrangement uses TRBV10-3 and TRBJ2-1; the match to TRBD2 covers 9 bases. Trimming removed 3 bases from V and 6 bases from J; junction bases left unmatched: 9. The CDR3 runs 16 residues. Germline V lookup: CDR1 ENHRY, CDR2 SYGVKD. Written as DNA, the CDR3 is TGTGCCATCAGTGATATAGGGACTAGCAGGGCCAATGAGCAGTTCTTC. Residues: CAISDIGTSRANEQFF.